These 5 T cell receptor beta chains were sequenced from one sample in a study of cytomegalovirus exposure and HLA in healthy donors. Primers: 60 Vbeta forward and 13 Jbeta reverse. TCRdb's copy holds only in-frame clones and misses some; the assay was immunoSEQ multiplex PCR. The sample lists about 160,000 clones; approximately 80% were seen once. Sequenced input: PBMCs. These receptors originate from a young woman in good health and CMV-seronegative.

The chain combines TRBV2 with TRBJ1-2, with TRBD1 matching over 9 bases. Looked up from germline, CDR1 is SNHLY and CDR2 is FYNNEI. The CDR3 contains 15 residues. V lost 3 bases and J lost 6; bases outside the gene matches: 8. The CDR3 loop is CASSDLTGGHDGYTF. DNA for the CDR3: TGTGCCAGCAGTGATTTGACAGGGGGTCATGATGGCTACACCTTC.

The gene calls are TRBV4-3 and TRBJ1-2; maybe TRBD1 (5 bases). This CDR3 comprises 15 residues. Germline V gives CDR1 LGHNA, CDR2 YSLEER. Trimming removed 1 base at V and 6 bases at J, with 15 bases between. CDR3 sequence (DNA): TGCGCCAGCAGCCAAGTCAGGGAGGTCGGGGATGGCTACACCTTC. Protein: CASSQVREVGDGYTF.

The V gene is TRBV9, the J gene TRBJ2-1; 9 nucleotides align to TRBD2. Germline V lookup: CDR1 SGDLS, CDR2 YYNGEE. This CDR3 contains 17 residues. The V gene end was trimmed by 3 bases and the J gene end by 6 bases; junction bases not matched to a gene: 13. The CDR3 loop reads CASSAPEGTSFVNEQFF. The DNA of the CDR3 is TGTGCCAGCAGCGCCCCTGAGGGGACTAGCTTTGTCAATGAGCAGTTCTTC. Full variable domain (outside the CDR3, taken from reference TRBV9 and TRBJ2-1): DSGVTQTPKHLITATGQRVTLRCSPRSGDLSVYWYQQSLDQGLQFLIQYYNGEERAKGNILERFSAQQFPDLHSELNLSSLELGDSALYFCASSAPEGTSFVNEQFFGPGTRLTVL.

The rearrangement uses TRBV7-2 and TRBJ1-4; 7 bases fit TRBD1. CDR1 and CDR2 from the germline V gene are SGHTA and FQGNSA. V gave up 5 bases and J gave up 8 bases; unmatched junction bases: 2. CDR3 length: 12 residues. The CDR3 DNA is TGTGCCAGCAGCCTGGACAGGGAAAAACTGTTTTTT. It yields the protein CASSLDREKLFF.

V and J are TRBV30 and TRBJ1-2; TRBD1 aligns across 9 bases. V lost 0 bases and J lost 1; bases outside the gene matches: 9. The CDR3 runs to 17 residues. The germline gives CDR1 GTSNPN, CDR2 SVGIG (reference sequence). The DNA for the CDR3 is TGTGCCTGGAGTGTAGGGACAGGGAGCCCATATAACTATGGCTACACCTTC. As protein: CAWSVGTGSPYNYGYTF.